One sample yielded the 11 T cell receptor beta chains listed below, sequenced in a study of T-cell reconstitution after alpha-beta-depleted transplantation in children. The authors prepared the TCRbeta library with unique molecular identifiers. MiXCR, applied by TCRdb to the PCR reads, yields one record per CDR3 protein. The sample holds 200,000 or so distinct CDR3 sequences, about 8.2% seen once. Sequences were derived from PBMCs, mostly from graft donor cells, sampled 360 days after TCRalphabeta/CD19-depleted stem cell transplant. Receptors were obtained from a male patient aged 2 to 10 who had a stem cell transplant for acute myeloid leukemia, so the T cells may come from the graft donor.

The chain uses TRBV7-3 and TRBJ1-1; D not certain. CDR3 length: 12 amino acids. CDR1 SGHTA and CDR2 FQGTGA come from the germline V gene. Trimming removed 5 bases at V and 1 base at J, with 5 bases between. The CDR3 spells CASSRRNTEAFF. CDR3 nucleotides: TGTGCCAGCAGCAGACGGAACACTGAAGCTTTCTTT. Full variable domain (rest looked up from reference TRBV7-3 and TRBJ1-1): GAGVSQTPSNKVTEKGKYVELRCDPISGHTALYWYRQSLGQGPEFLIYFQGTGAADDSGLPNDRFFAVRPEGSVSTLKIQRTERGDSAVYLCASSRRNTEAFFGQGTRLTVV.

This clonotype was recorded at least ten times. The chain has TRBV12-3 or TRBV12-4 and TRBJ2-1; TRBD1 might be the D (6 bases). The CDR3 totals 12 residues. V shed 7 bases and J shed 8 bases, with 12 bases lying between them. For the CDR3, the DNA is TGTGCCAGCAACCAACAGGGTGATGAGCAGTTCTTC. This encodes CASNQQGDEQFF.

This clonotype was observed many times. The V and J genes are TRBV20-1 and TRBJ2-1; the D call may be TRBD1 or TRBD2 (6 bases each). V gave up 1 base and J gave up 14 bases, with 12 bases separating them. This CDR3 is built from 11 residues. Germline lookup yields CDR1 DFQATT and CDR2 SNEGSKA (reference sequence). This CDR3 is CSARVGGFEFF. The CDR3, as DNA: TGCAGTGCTAGAGTCGGGGGCTTTGAGTTCTTC.

This clonotype has only a few counts. The chain carries TRBV27 and TRBJ2-7; 7 positions agree with TRBD1. Per the germline V gene, CDR1 is MNHEY and CDR2 is SMNVEV (reference sequence). The length of the CDR3 is 16 residues. The trim removed 0 bases at V and 4 bases at J, leaving 9 bases unmatched. CDR3 DNA sequence: TGTGCCAGCAGTTTATCTACAGGGGAAGCAGAGTACGAGCAGTACTTC. This gives the protein CASSLSTGEAEYEQYF.

This clonotype appeared many times. The chain is built from TRBV12-3 or TRBV12-4 and TRBJ2-1; TRBD1 might be the D (5 bases). V was pared by 5 bases and J by 3 bases, with 14 bases between. This CDR3 comprises 15 residues. The CDR3 loop is CASSRSLGLYNEQFF. As DNA, the CDR3 is TGTGCCAGCAGTCGGTCCCTGGGGCTCTACAATGAGCAGTTCTTC.

Only a few counts were recorded for this clonotype. J is TRBJ2-1 and V is TRBV6-2 or TRBV6-3, with 15 nucleotides matching TRBD2. CDR1 and CDR2 (germline): MNHEY, SVGEGT. V lost 5 bases, J lost 7 bases, and 12 bases stayed unmatched. This CDR3 comprises 18 residues. CDR3 DNA: TGTGCCAGCAGTGCCCGGACTAGCGGGAGGGAGGCGGGGAATGAGCAGTTCTTC. This encodes CASSARTSGREAGNEQFF.

This clonotype occurred many times. The chain uses TRBV12-3 or TRBV12-4 and TRBJ2-5; D not certain. This CDR3 contains 13 residues. Deletions cut 1 base from V and 3 bases from J, with 6 bases between. In DNA form, the CDR3 reads TGTGCCAGCAGTTTAGTCGAGGAAGAGACCCAGTACTTC. It is translated as CASSLVEEETQYF.

This clonotype was seen repeatedly, ten times or more. V usage is TRBV5-1 and J usage is TRBJ1-1; tentative D call: TRBD1 (5 bases). This CDR3 comprises 14 residues. The ends were cut back, 0 bases at V and 4 bases at J, with 10 bases in the middle. The germline V gene has CDR1 SGHRS and CDR2 YFSETQ. The CDR3, as DNA: TGCGCCAGCAGCTTGGGGGGGTGGGTCACTGAAGCTTTCTTT. Translated: CASSLGGWVTEAFF.

In its sample, this clonotype was seen many times. CDR3 nucleotide sequence: TGTGCCATCGATGTCGTGAGAGGGTTCTTACAGGGTGAGCAGTTCTTC. As protein: CAIDVVRGFLQGEQFF. The chain links TRBV10-3 to TRBJ2-1, with D maybe TRBD1 (6 bases). Germline V lookup: CDR1 ENHRY, CDR2 SYGVKD. The CDR3 extends over 16 amino acids. V was pared by 8 bases and J by 9 bases, with 26 bases between.

This clonotype occurred a few times. The genes are TRBV12-3 or TRBV12-4 and TRBJ1-2; D remains unclear. The V gene lost 3 bases and the J gene lost 4 bases, with 6 bases spanning the gap. The CDR3 has 12 amino acids. CDR3 bases: TGTGCCAGCAGTTTGATTTCCTATGGCTACACCTTC. This gives the protein CASSLISYGYTF.

This clonotype was seen a handful of times. The chain couples TRBV20-1 to TRBJ1-5; 9 positions agree with TRBD1. V dropped 5 bases and J dropped 2; count of bases not matched to a gene: 4. Germline loops: CDR1 DFQATT, CDR2 SNEGSKA (reference sequence). The CDR3 has 14 residues. CDR3 sequence reads: CSALQGAGNQPQHF. The DNA for the CDR3 is TGCAGTGCTCTACAGGGGGCTGGCAATCAGCCCCAGCATTTT.